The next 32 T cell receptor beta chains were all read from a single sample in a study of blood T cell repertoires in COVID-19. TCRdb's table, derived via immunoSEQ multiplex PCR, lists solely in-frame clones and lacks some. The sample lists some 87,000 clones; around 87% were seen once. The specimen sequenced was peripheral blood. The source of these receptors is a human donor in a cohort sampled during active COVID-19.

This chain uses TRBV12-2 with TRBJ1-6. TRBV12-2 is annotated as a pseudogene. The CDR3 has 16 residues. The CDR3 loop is CASRSPRSAGRSPLHF. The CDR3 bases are TGTGCAAGTCGTTCACCGCGGTCGGCGGGGAGATCACCCCTCCACTTT.

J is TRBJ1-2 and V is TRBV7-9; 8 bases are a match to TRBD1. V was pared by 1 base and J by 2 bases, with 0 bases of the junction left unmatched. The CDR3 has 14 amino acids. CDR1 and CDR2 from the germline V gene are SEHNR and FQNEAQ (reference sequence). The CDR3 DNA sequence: TGTGCCAGCAGCTTAGGGACAGGGAACTATGGCTACACCTTC. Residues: CASSLGTGNYGYTF.

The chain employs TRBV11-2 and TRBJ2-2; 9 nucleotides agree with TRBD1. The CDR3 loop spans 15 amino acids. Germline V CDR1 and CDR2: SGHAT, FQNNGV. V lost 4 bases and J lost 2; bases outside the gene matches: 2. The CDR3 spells CASSSTGGNTGELFF. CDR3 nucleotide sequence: TGTGCCAGCAGCTCAACAGGGGGCAACACCGGGGAGCTGTTTTTT. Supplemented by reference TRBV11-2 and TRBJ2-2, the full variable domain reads EAGVAQSPRYKIIEKRQSVAFWCNPISGHATLYWYQQILGQGPKLLIQFQNNGVVDDSQLPKDRFSAERLKGVDSTLKIQPAKLEDSAVYLCASSSTGGNTGELFFGEGSRLTVL.

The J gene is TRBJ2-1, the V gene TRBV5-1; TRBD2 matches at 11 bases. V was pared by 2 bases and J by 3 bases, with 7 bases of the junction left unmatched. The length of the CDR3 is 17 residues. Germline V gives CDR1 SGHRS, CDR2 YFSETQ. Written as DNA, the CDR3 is TGCGCCAGCAGCTTTGAGACTAGCGGGGCAAGCTACAATGAGCAGTTCTTC. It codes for CASSFETSGASYNEQFF.

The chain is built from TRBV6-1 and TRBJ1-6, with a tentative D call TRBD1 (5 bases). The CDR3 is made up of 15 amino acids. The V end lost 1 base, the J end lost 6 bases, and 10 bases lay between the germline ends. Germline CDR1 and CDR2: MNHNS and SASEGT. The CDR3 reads CASSEGRAANSPLHF. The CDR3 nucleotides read TGTGCCAGCAGTGAAGGCAGGGCTGCTAATTCACCCCTCCACTTT.

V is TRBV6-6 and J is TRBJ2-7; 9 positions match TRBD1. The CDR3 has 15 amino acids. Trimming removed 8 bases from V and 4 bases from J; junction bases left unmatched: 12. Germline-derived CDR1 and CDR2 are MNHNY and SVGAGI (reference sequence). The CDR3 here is CASADYGQGPYEQYF. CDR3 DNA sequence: TGTGCCAGCGCGGACTACGGACAGGGGCCTTACGAGCAGTACTTC.

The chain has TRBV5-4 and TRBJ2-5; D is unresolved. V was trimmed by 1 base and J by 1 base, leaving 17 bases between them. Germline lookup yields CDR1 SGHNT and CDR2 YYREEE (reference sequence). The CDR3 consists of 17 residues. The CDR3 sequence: CASSLKARSRSQETQYF. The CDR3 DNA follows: TGTGCCAGCAGCTTGAAGGCTAGATCTCGGTCCCAAGAGACCCAGTACTTC. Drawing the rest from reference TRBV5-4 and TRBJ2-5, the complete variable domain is ETGVTQSPTHLIKTRGQQVTLRCSSQSGHNTVSWYQQALGQGPQFIFQYYREEENGRGNFPPRFSGLQFPNYSSELNVNALELDDSALYLCASSLKARSRSQETQYFGPGTRLLVL.

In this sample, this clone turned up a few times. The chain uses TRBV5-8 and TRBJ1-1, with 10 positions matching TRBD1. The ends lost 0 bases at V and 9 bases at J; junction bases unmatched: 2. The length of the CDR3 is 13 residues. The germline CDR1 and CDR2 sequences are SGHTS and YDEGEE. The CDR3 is CASSLAGQGKAFF. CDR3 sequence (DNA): TGTGCCAGCAGCTTGGCGGGACAGGGGAAAGCTTTCTTT.

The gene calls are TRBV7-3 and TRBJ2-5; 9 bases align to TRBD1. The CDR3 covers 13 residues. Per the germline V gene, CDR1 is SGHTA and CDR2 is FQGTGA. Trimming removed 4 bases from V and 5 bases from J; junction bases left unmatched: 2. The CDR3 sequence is CASSWDREETQYF. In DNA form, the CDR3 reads TGTGCCAGCAGCTGGGACAGGGAGGAGACCCAGTACTTC. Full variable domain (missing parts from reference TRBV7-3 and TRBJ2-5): GAGVSQTPSNKVTEKGKYVELRCDPISGHTALYWYRQSLGQGPEFLIYFQGTGAADDSGLPNDRFFAVRPEGSVSTLKIQRTERGDSAVYLCASSWDREETQYFGPGTRLLVL.

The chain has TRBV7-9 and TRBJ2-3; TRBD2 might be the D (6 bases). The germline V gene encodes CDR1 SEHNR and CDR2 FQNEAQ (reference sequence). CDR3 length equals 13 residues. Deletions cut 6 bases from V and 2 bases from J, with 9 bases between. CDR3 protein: CASREGPTDTQYF. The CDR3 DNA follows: TGTGCCAGCAGGGAGGGGCCCACAGATACGCAGTATTTT.

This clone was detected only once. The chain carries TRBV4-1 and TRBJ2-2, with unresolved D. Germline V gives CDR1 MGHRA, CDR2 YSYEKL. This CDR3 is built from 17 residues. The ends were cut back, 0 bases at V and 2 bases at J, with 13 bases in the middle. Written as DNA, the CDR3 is TGCGCCAGCAGCCAAGATCTACGGTCCAAAAACACCGGGGAGCTGTTTTTT. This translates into CASSQDLRSKNTGELFF.

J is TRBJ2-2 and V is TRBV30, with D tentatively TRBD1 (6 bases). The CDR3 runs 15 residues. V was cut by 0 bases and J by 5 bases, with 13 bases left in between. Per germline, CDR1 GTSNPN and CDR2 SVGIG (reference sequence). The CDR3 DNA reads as TGTGCCTGGAGTGTTAAACAGGGTTTAACCGGGGAGCTGTTTTTT. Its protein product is CAWSVKQGLTGELFF.

CDR3 region: CASSPSLNTEAFF. The CDR3 nucleotides are TGTGCCAGCAGCCCTTCCCTGAACACTGAAGCTTTCTTT. V is TRBV3-1 (or the pseudogene TRBV3-2) and J is TRBJ1-1; D is uncertain. CDR1 and CDR2 (germline): LGHDT, YNNKEL (reference sequence). The length of the CDR3 is 13 residues. Trimming left V 4 bases short and J 0 bases short, with 6 bases between.

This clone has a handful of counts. The CDR3 DNA is TGTGCCAGCAGTGTAGAGGTGAACACTGAAGCTTTCTTT. Its protein product is CASSVEVNTEAFF. This rearrangement joins TRBV6-4 to TRBJ1-1; D is undetermined. This CDR3 has 13 amino acids. Germline V gene data show CDR1 as MRHNA and CDR2 as SNTAGT. Trimming took off 4 bases at V and 0 bases at J, with 6 bases between the two ends.

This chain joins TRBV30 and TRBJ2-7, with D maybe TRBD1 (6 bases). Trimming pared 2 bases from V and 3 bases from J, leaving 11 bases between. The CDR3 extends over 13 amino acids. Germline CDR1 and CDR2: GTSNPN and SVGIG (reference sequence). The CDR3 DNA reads TGTGCCTGGAGTCTTGGACAGTACTACGAGCAGTACTTC. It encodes CAWSLGQYYEQYF.

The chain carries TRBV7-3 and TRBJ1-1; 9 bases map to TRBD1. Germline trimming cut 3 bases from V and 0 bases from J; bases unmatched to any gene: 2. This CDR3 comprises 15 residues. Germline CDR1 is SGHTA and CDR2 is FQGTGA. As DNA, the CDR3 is TGTGCCAGCAGCTTCGGGACAGGGATGAACACTGAAGCTTTCTTT. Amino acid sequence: CASSFGTGMNTEAFF.

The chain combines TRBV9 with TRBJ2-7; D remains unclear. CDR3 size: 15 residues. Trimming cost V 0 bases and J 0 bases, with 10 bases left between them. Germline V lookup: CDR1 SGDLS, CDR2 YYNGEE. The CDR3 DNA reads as TGTGCCAGCAGCGTAGATCCCCGCAGCTCCTACGAGCAGTACTTC. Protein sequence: CASSVDPRSSYEQYF.

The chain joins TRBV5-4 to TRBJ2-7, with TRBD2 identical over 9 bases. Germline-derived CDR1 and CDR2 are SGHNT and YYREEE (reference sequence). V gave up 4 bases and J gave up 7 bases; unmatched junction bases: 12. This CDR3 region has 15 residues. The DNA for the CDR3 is TGTGCCAGCAGCGCGGCCCCTAGCGGGGCCCTGGAGCAGTACTTC. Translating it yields CASSAAPSGALEQYF.

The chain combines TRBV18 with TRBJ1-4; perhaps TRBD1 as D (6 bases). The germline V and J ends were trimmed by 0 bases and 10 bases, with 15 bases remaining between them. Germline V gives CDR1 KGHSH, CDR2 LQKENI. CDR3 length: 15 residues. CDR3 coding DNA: TGTGCCAGCTCACCACCCGACAGGTGGGCGGGAAAACTGTTTTTT. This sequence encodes CASSPPDRWAGKLFF. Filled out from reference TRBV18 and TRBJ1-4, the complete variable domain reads NAGVMQNPRHLVRRRGQEARLRCSPMKGHSHVYWYRQLPEEGLKFMVYLQKENIIDESGMPKERFSAEFPKEGPSILRIQQVVRGDSAAYFCASSPPDRWAGKLFFGSGTQLSVL.

The CDR3 DNA follows: TGTGCCAGCAGCTCCCGGGGAGCGGGGCAAACGGGGGATACGCAGTATTTT. Its protein is CASSSRGAGQTGDTQYF. The chain uses TRBV9 and TRBJ2-3, with TRBD2 matching over 7 bases. Germline V CDR1 and CDR2: SGDLS, YYNGEE. The trim removed 4 bases at V and 6 bases at J, leaving 17 bases unmatched. The CDR3 has 17 residues.

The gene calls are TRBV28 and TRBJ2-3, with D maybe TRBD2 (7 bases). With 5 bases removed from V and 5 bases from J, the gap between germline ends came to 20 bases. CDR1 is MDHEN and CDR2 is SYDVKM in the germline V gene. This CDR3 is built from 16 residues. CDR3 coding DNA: TGTGCCAGCAGTCCGGGCGGGGGCCTTAACAGAGATACGCAGTATTTT. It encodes CASSPGGGLNRDTQYF.

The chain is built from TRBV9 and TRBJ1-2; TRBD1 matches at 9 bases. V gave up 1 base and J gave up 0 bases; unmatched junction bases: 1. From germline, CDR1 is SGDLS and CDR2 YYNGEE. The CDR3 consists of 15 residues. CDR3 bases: TGTGCCAGCAGCGTAAGGACAGGGGCTAACTATGGCTACACCTTC. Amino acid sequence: CASSVRTGANYGYTF.

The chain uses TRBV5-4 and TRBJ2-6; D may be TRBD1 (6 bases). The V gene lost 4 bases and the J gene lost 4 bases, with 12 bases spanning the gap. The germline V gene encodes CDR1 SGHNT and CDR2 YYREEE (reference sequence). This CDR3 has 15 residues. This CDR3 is CASSPYRAGANVLTF. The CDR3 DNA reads TGTGCCAGCAGCCCGTACAGGGCCGGGGCCAACGTCCTGACTTTC.

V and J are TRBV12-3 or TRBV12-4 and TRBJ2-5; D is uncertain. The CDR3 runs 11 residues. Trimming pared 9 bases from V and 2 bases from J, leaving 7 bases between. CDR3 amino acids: CARTLQETQYF. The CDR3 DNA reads TGTGCCAGGACACTTCAAGAGACCCAGTACTTC.

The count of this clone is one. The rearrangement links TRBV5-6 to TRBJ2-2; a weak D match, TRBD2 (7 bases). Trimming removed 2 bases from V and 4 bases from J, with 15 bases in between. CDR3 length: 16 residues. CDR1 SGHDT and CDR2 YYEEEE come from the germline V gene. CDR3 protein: CASSFGGAPTTGELFF. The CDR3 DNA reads TGTGCCAGCAGCTTTGGGGGGGCCCCGACCACCGGGGAGCTGTTTTTT.

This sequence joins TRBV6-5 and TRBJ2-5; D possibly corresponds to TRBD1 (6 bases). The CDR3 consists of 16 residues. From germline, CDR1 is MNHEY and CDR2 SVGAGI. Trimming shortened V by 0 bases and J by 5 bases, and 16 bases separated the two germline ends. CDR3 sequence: CASSYSSRGRGETQYF. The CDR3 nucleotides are TGTGCCAGCAGTTACTCCAGCAGGGGTCGCGGGGAGACCCAGTACTTC.

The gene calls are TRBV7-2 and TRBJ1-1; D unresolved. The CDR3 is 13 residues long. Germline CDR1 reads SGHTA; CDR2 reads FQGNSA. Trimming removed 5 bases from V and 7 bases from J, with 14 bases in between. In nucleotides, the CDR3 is TGTGCCAGCAGCCCATTGGTGGGCTTTGAAGCTTTCTTT. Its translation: CASSPLVGFEAFF.

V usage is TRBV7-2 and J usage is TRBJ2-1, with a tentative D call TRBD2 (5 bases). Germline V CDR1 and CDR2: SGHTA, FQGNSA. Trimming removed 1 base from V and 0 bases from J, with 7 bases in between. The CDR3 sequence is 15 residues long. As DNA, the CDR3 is TGTGCCAGCAGCTTAGTGGGGAGCTCCTACAATGAGCAGTTCTTC. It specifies CASSLVGSSYNEQFF.

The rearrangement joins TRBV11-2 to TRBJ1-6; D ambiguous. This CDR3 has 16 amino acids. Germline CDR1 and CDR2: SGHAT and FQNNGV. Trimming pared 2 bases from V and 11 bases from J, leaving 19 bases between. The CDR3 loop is CASSLQPPFQATPLHF. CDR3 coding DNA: TGTGCCAGCAGCTTACAACCCCCTTTCCAAGCGACACCCCTCCACTTT.

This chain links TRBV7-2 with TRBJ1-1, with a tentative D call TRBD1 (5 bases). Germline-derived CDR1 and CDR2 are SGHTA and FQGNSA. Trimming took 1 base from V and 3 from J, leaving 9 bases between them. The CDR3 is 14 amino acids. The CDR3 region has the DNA TGTGCCAGCAGCTTAGTCAGGGCAGACACTGAAGCTTTCTTT. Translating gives CASSLVRADTEAFF.

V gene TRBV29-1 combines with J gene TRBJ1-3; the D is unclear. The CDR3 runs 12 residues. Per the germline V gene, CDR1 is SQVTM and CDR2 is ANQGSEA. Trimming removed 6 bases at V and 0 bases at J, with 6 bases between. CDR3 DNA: TGCAGCGTGACAAACTCTGGAAACACCATATATTTT. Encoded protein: CSVTNSGNTIYF.

The CDR3 nucleotides are TGTGCCAGCAGCTATAGGTTCGCGGGAGATACGCAGTATTTT. Protein product: CASSYRFAGDTQYF. The chain joins TRBV5-6 to TRBJ2-3; weak D call: TRBD2 (5 bases). V was clipped by 3 bases and J by 5 bases, with 13 bases between them. The CDR3 has 14 residues. Germline V gene data show CDR1 as SGHDT and CDR2 as YYEEEE.